This TCR beta chain appears in the sequencing data of a study of blood T cell repertoires in COVID-19. Study-level background: From the United States, Italy and Spain came samples of acute and convalescent COVID-19.

This CDR3 region has 16 residues. Trimming pared 4 bases from V and 8 bases from J, leaving 21 bases between. The germline V gene encodes CDR1 MNHNS and CDR2 SASEGT. Original handling: How many nucleated cells were present was estimated from reference gene primer amplification. TCRdb's copy holds only in-frame clones and misses some; the assay was immunoSEQ multiplex PCR. From that table come the V and J calls and clone size; the DNA was used to work out D and trimming. The data show about 160,000 clones, 80% to 95% seen once. This clonotype originated in a man under 40 with COVID-19, enrolled during active disease. The V and J genes are TRBV6-1 and TRBJ2-1, with D possibly being TRBD1 (6 bases). Input material: peripheral blood. The CDR3 loop reads CASSGQPGHRRDEQFF. DNA of the CDR3: TGTGCCAGCAGTGGACAGCCGGGACACCGACGTGATGAGCAGTTCTTC.